The 22 T cell receptor beta chains listed next were all sequenced from one sample in a study of blood T cell repertoires in COVID-19 (dated by TCRdb to the early 2020s). Library creation used the immunoSEQ multiplex PCR assay. The immuneACCESS repertoire file appears here via TCRdb, limited to in-frame rearrangements. These files lack a portion of the clones; in checked studies, under half of the deficit traces to unresolved V genes, and the cause of the others is not known. The sample table records around 480,000 clones; approximately 86% of these occur just once. 0.7% of the sample is taken by the ten largest. The sequenced material came from PBMCs or T cells enriched from blood (not recorded which). Receptors were obtained from a woman aged 18-29 years who had recovered from COVID-19.

The chain recombines TRBV19 with TRBJ2-1, with 12 bases identical to TRBD2. The CDR3 runs 15 residues. The trim removed 1 base at V and 7 bases at J, leaving 2 bases unmatched. In germline, CDR1 is LNHDA, CDR2 SQIVND (reference sequence). The CDR3 DNA reads as TGTGCCAGTAGTATAGCTAGCGGGGGGGCTAATGAGCAGTTCTTC. Its protein is CASSIASGGANEQFF.

This clone was detected only once. The rearrangement joins TRBV7-9 to TRBJ2-2; unclear D gene. Per germline, CDR1 SEHNR and CDR2 FQNEAQ (reference sequence). Trimming removed 7 bases from V and 7 bases from J, with 16 bases in between. The CDR3 length is 14 residues. This chain's CDR3 is CASTREVVYGELFF. The CDR3 DNA reads as TGTGCCAGCACCCGAGAAGTAGTTTACGGGGAGCTGTTTTTT.

This clone was detected only once. The chain recombines TRBV30 with TRBJ2-3; TRBD1 matches 7 bases. V lost 5 bases, J lost 1 base, and 6 bases stayed unmatched. Germline V lookup: CDR1 GTSNPN, CDR2 SVGIG (reference sequence). This CDR3 is built from 14 residues. CDR3 sequence reads: CAWARGYGTDTQYF. CDR3 sequence (DNA): TGTGCCTGGGCCAGGGGGTACGGCACAGATACGCAGTATTTT.

The chain has TRBV4-1 and TRBJ2-5, with TRBD1 identical over 8 bases. The CDR3 has 16 amino acids. V was pared by 1 base and J by 1 base, with 5 bases of the junction left unmatched. CDR1 and CDR2 from the germline V gene are MGHRA and YSYEKL. For the CDR3, the DNA is TGCGCCAGCAGCCAAGGGCTGGGACAGGCCCAAGAGACCCAGTACTTC. Translating gives CASSQGLGQAQETQYF.

V gene TRBV30 combines with J gene TRBJ1-2; a weak D match, TRBD1 (5 bases). Germline lookup yields CDR1 GTSNPN and CDR2 SVGIG (reference sequence). The length of the CDR3 is 13 residues. The germline V and J ends were trimmed by 0 bases and 7 bases, with 12 bases remaining between them. The CDR3 DNA reads as TGTGCCTGGAGTGTACGGGGGAGGGGTGGCTACACCTTC. Its protein is CAWSVRGRGGYTF.

The chain uses TRBV9 and TRBJ1-5, with D perhaps matching TRBD1 (5 bases). Germline V CDR1 and CDR2: SGDLS, YYNGEE. V lost 4 bases to trimming and J lost 4 bases, with 15 bases between them. The CDR3 has 15 amino acids. This chain's CDR3 is CASSLQGLGNQPQHF. DNA for the CDR3: TGTGCCAGCAGCTTGCAGGGATTGGGGAATCAGCCCCAGCATTTT.

V gene TRBV28 combines with J gene TRBJ2-7; 9 bases fit TRBD1. The junction had 8 bases not matched to a gene; V was cut back by 7 bases and J by 4 bases. This CDR3 region has 14 residues. Germline V gene data show CDR1 as MDHEN and CDR2 as SYDVKM. The CDR3, as DNA: TGTGCCAGCACCGTATCGGGACAGGGTTACGAGCAGTACTTC. Protein sequence: CASTVSGQGYEQYF.

The CDR3: CASSVRAGEKLFF. In DNA form, the CDR3 reads TGTGCCAGCAGCGTACGGGCGGGTGAAAAACTGTTTTTT. The J gene is TRBJ1-4, the V gene TRBV9, with no clear D. This CDR3 has 13 residues. CDR1 and CDR2 (germline): SGDLS, YYNGEE. Trimming took 1 base from V and 7 from J, leaving 8 bases between them.

Concerning this clone: Other nucleotide sequences in the sample specify the same CDR3. This sequence joins TRBV12-3 or TRBV12-4 and TRBJ1-3; unclear D gene. The CDR3 spans 12 residues. Trimming stripped 4 bases from V and 7 bases from J, with 8 bases between. The CDR3 here is CASSSGGNTIYF. The CDR3 region has the DNA TGTGCCAGCAGTTCTGGCGGGAACACCATATATTTT.

The chain couples TRBV6-5 to TRBJ1-1, with a tentative D call TRBD1 (5 bases). This CDR3 spans 13 amino acids. The V gene lost 7 bases and the J gene lost 1 base, with 10 bases spanning the gap. Germline values: CDR1 MNHEY, CDR2 SVGAGI. CDR3 amino acids: CASTWGANTEAFF. DNA for the CDR3: TGTGCCAGCACGTGGGGCGCGAACACTGAAGCTTTCTTT.

V and J are TRBV25-1 and TRBJ1-4; D ambiguous. The CDR3 is made up of 15 amino acids. Germline-derived CDR1 and CDR2 are MGHDK and SYGVNS. With 1 base removed from V and 1 base from J, the gap between germline ends came to 7 bases. The CDR3 spells CASSESAGTNEKLFF. As DNA, the CDR3 is TGTGCCAGCAGTGAATCCGCGGGAACTAATGAAAAACTGTTTTTT.

This chain links TRBV18 with TRBJ1-6, with 7 bases identical to TRBD1. Germline V gene lookup returns CDR1 KGHSH and CDR2 LQKENI. There are 15 residues in the CDR3. After removal of 3 bases from V and 10 bases from J, the junction contained 9 bases not matched to a gene. CDR3 sequence: CASSPTQGGQSPLHF. The CDR3 DNA is TGTGCCAGCTCACCGACCCAAGGGGGCCAATCACCCCTCCACTTT.

The chain uses TRBV5-1 and TRBJ2-3, with 7 bases that match TRBD1. Germline V gene data show CDR1 as SGHRS and CDR2 as YFSETQ. CDR3 size: 14 residues. The V segment lost 2 bases and the J segment 5 bases; nucleotides outside the gene matches: 5. CDR3 sequence reads: CASSFVTGEDTQYF. The CDR3 nucleotides read TGCGCCAGCAGCTTCGTTACAGGGGAAGATACGCAGTATTTT.

The chain uses TRBV5-1 and TRBJ1-1; weak D call: TRBD1 (6 bases). This CDR3 is built from 16 residues. The germline gives CDR1 SGHRS, CDR2 YFSETQ. V lost 0 bases, J lost 1 base, and 13 bases lay in between. Here the CDR3 DNA reads TGCGCCAGCAGCTTGGGGCCAGGGGACGGGAACACTGAAGCTTTCTTT. Its protein product is CASSLGPGDGNTEAFF. The full variable domain, rest sourced from reference TRBV5-1 and TRBJ1-1, is KAGVTQTPRYLIKTRGQQVTLSCSPISGHRSVSWYQQTPGQGLQFLFEYFSETQRNKGNFPGRFSGRQFSNSRSEMNVSTLELGDSALYLCASSLGPGDGNTEAFFGQGTRLTVV.

This chain connects TRBV7-3 to TRBJ1-6; D ambiguous. Germline CDR1 and CDR2: SGHTA and FQGTGA. CDR3 length: 17 amino acids. V lost 1 base, J lost 10 bases, and 20 bases lay in between. CDR3 amino acids: CASSLSGIPSQGSPLHF. The CDR3 bases are TGTGCCAGCAGCTTAAGCGGCATTCCATCCCAAGGATCACCCCTCCACTTT.

This clone turned up a few times. The gene calls are TRBV19 and TRBJ2-4, with 7 positions matching TRBD2. From germline, CDR1 is LNHDA and CDR2 SQIVND (reference sequence). V dropped 3 bases and J dropped 3; count of bases not matched to a gene: 8. This CDR3 is 16 amino acids long. The CDR3 bases are TGTGCCAGTAGTATGGGGCCGGGGGGAGGCAAAAACATTCAGTACTTC. Protein: CASSMGPGGGKNIQYF.

This chain links TRBV10-1 with TRBJ1-3; D is possibly TRBD1 (6 bases). Germline assignment: CDR1 WNHNN and CDR2 SYGVQD (reference sequence). Deletions cut 5 bases from V and 1 base from J, with 9 bases between. This CDR3 comprises 14 residues. The CDR3 reads CASSSTGSGNTIYF. The CDR3, as DNA: TGCGCCAGCAGTTCGACAGGTTCTGGAAACACCATATATTTT.

This clone was seen a handful of times. V gene TRBV7-2 combines with J gene TRBJ2-1, with D perhaps TRBD2 (6 bases). V dropped 9 bases and J dropped 1 base, with 13 bases sitting between them. Germline CDR1 is SGHTA and CDR2 is FQGNSA. CDR3 length: 14 amino acids. The CDR3 DNA is TGTGCCAGTAAGACTAGTGCGTCCTACAATGAGCAGTTCTTC. Translation gives CASKTSASYNEQFF.

The chain couples TRBV24-1 to TRBJ1-2; 7 bases are a match to TRBD1. The ends lost 4 bases at V and 4 bases at J; junction bases unmatched: 5. Germline V gene data show CDR1 as KGHDR and CDR2 as SFDVKD. This CDR3 contains 14 residues. The CDR3 reads CATSDRDSRYGYTF. DNA for the CDR3: TGTGCCACCAGTGACCGGGACAGCCGCTATGGCTACACCTTC.

This clone has just one count. The rearrangement joins TRBV5-1 to TRBJ2-3; D is perhaps TRBD1 (5 bases). The CDR3 loop spans 14 amino acids. Germline V gene data show CDR1 as SGHRS and CDR2 as YFSETQ. V was trimmed by 3 bases and J by 4 bases, leaving 12 bases between them. The CDR3: CASSSLVGADTQYF. CDR3 coding DNA: TGCGCCAGCAGCTCTCTCGTAGGGGCAGATACGCAGTATTTT. The complete variable domain, with remaining parts taken from reference TRBV5-1 and TRBJ2-3, reads KAGVTQTPRYLIKTRGQQVTLSCSPISGHRSVSWYQQTPGQGLQFLFEYFSETQRNKGNFPGRFSGRQFSNSRSEMNVSTLELGDSALYLCASSSLVGADTQYFGPGTRLTVL.

V usage is TRBV6-1 and J usage is TRBJ1-5, with 7 positions matching TRBD1. V lost 2 bases and J lost 4; bases outside the gene matches: 5. Per germline, CDR1 MNHNS and CDR2 SASEGT. The CDR3 sequence is 15 residues long. CDR3 sequence (DNA): TGTGCCAGCAGTGAACAGGGGGGAAGTAATCAGCCCCAGCATTTT. This encodes CASSEQGGSNQPQHF.

The V call is TRBV6-5, the J call TRBJ2-1, with TRBD1 matching 9 bases. V shed 5 bases, J shed 7 bases, and the junction held 6 bases outside the gene matches. The V gene's germline CDR1 is MNHEY and CDR2 SVGAGI. The CDR3 covers 14 residues. In nucleotides, the CDR3 is TGTGCCAGCAGTCCCGGGACAGGGCGGAATGAGCAGTTCTTC. Translated, it gives CASSPGTGRNEQFF.